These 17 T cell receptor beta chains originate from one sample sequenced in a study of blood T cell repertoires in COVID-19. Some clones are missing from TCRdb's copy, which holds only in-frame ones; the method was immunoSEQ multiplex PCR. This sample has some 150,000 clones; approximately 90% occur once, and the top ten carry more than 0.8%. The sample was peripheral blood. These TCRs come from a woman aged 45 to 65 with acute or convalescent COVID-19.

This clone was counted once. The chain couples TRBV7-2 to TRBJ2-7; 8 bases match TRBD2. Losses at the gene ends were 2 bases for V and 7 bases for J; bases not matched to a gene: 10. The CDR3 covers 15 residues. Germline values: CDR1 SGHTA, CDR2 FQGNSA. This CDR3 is CASSLRAGASREQYF. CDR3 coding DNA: TGTGCCAGCAGCTTACGAGCGGGAGCCTCGCGGGAGCAGTACTTC.

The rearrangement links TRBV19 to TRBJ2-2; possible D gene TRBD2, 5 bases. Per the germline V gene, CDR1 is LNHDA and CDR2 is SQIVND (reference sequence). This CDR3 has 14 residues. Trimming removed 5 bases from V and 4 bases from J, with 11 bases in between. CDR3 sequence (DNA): TGTGCCAGTAGTCTTGGACTGAGCACCGGGGAGCTGTTTTTT. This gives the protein CASSLGLSTGELFF.

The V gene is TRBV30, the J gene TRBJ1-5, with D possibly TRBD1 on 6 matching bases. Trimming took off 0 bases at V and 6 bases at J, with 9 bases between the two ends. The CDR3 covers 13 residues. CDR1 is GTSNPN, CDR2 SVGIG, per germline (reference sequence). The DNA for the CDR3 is TGTGCCTGGAGTGTTGAGGGGGTTCAGCCCCAGCATTTT. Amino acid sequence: CAWSVEGVQPQHF.

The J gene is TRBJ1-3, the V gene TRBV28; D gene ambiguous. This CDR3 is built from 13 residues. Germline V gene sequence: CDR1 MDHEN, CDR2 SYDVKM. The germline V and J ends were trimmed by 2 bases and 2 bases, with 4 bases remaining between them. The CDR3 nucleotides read TGTGCCAGCAGTTTAGAGACTGGAAACACCATATATTTT. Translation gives CASSLETGNTIYF.

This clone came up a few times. CDR3 region: CASSTPTGKISGNTIYF. The CDR3 coding sequence is TGTGCCAGTAGCACCCCTACAGGAAAGATCTCTGGAAACACCATATATTTT. V is TRBV19 and J is TRBJ1-3; tentatively, D is TRBD1 (5 bases). The germline gives CDR1 LNHDA, CDR2 SQIVND (reference sequence). The CDR3 is 17 amino acids. Trimming pared 6 bases from V and 0 bases from J, leaving 18 bases between.

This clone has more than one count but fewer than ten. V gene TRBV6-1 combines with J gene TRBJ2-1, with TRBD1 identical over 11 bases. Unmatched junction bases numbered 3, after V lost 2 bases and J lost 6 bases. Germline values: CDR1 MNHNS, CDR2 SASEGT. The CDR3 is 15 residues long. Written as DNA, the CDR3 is TGTGCCAGCAGTGAATATGGGACAGGGGGCAATGAGCAGTTCTTC. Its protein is CASSEYGTGGNEQFF.

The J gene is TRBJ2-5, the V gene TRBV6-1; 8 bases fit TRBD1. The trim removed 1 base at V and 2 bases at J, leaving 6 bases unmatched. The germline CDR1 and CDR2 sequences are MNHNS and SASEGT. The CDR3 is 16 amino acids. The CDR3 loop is CASSEGLTGAQETQYF. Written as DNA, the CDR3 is TGTGCCAGCAGTGAAGGCCTGACAGGGGCACAAGAGACCCAGTACTTC.

The CDR3 DNA is TGCGCCAGCAGCTTGGGACTAGCGGGGGCGGCAGATACGCAGTATTTT. Its translation: CASSLGLAGAADTQYF. The chain carries TRBV5-1 and TRBJ2-3; 12 nucleotides agree with TRBD2. CDR1 and CDR2 from the germline V gene are SGHRS and YFSETQ. The CDR3 sequence is 16 residues long. V lost 0 bases and J lost 4; bases outside the gene matches: 3.

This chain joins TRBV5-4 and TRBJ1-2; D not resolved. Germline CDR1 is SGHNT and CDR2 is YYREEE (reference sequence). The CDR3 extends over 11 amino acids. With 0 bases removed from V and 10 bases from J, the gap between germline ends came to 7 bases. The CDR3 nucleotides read TGTGCCAGCAGCTTGGACGGACTCTACACCTTC. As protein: CASSLDGLYTF.

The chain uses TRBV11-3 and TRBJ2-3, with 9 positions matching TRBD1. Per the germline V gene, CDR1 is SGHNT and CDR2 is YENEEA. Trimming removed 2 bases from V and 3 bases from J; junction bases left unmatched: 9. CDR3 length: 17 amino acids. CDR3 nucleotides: TGTGCCAGCAGCTTAAGACCCGGGACAGGGTTGACAGATACGCAGTATTTT. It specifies CASSLRPGTGLTDTQYF. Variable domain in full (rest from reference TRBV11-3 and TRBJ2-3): EAGVVQSPRYKIIEKKQPVAFWCNPISGHNTLYWYLQNLGQGPELLIRYENEEAVDDSQLPKDRFSAERLKGVDSTLKIQPAELGDSAVYLCASSLRPGTGLTDTQYFGPGTRLTVL.

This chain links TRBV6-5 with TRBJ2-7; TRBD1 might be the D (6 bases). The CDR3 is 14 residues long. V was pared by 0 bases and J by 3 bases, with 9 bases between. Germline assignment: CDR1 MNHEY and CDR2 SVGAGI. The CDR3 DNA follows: TGTGCCAGCAGTTACTCGATGGACAGCTACGAGCAGTACTTC. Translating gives CASSYSMDSYEQYF.

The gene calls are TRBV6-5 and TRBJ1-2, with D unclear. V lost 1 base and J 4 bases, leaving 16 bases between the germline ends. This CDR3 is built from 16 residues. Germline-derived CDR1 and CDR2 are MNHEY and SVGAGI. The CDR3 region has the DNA TGTGCCAGCAGTTACTTCTCTGCCATGCCGGGCTATGGCTACACCTTC. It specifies CASSYFSAMPGYGYTF.

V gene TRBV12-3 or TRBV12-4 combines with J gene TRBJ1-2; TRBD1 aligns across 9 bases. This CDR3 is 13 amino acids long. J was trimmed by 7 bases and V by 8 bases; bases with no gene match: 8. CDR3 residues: CASREQGAPGYTF. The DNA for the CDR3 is TGTGCCAGCCGAGAACAGGGGGCGCCTGGCTACACCTTC.

DNA for the CDR3: TGTGCCAGCAAGGACAATATGAACACTGAAGCTTTCTTT. This codes for CASKDNMNTEAFF. The chain employs TRBV27 and TRBJ1-1; weak D call: TRBD1 (5 bases). Germline loops: CDR1 MNHEY, CDR2 SMNVEV (reference sequence). The CDR3 covers 13 residues. The ends were cut back, 7 bases at V and 0 bases at J, with 9 bases in the middle.

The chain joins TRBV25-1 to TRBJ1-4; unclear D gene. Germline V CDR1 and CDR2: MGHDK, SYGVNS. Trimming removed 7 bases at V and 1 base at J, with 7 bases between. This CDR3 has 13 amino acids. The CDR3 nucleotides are TGTGCCAGCAAGGGAGGAACTAATGAAAAACTGTTTTTT. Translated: CASKGGTNEKLFF.

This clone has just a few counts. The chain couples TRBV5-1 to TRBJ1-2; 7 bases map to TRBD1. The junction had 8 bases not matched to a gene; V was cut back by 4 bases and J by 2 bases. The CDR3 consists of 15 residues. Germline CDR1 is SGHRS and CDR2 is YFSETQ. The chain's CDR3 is CASSLRQGLNYGYTF. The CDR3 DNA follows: TGCGCCAGCAGCCTCCGACAGGGTCTAAACTATGGCTACACCTTC.

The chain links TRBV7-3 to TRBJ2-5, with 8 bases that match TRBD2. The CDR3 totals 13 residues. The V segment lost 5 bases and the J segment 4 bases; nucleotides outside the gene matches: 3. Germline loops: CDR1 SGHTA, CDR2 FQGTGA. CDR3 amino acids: CASSKAGVETQYF. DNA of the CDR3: TGTGCCAGCAGCAAAGCGGGAGTAGAGACCCAGTACTTC.